Below are 28 T cell receptor beta chains sequenced from a single sample in a study of T cell repertoires in cytomegalovirus infection. These receptors have no identified antigens. TCRdb reprocessed the reads via MiXCR and lists one record per CDR3 protein. The sample holds roughly 990,000 distinct CDR3 sequences, less than 40% seen once. Source: cultured CD8+ T cells from PBMCs, taken from culture after CMV antigen stimulation. Source of these receptors: a human donor in good health (CMV status not recorded). Some clones in this sample may be carry-over from other donors' samples.

V usage is TRBV2 and J usage is TRBJ2-7; D remains ambiguous. CDR1 is SNHLY and CDR2 is FYNNEI in the germline V gene. V lost 2 bases to trimming and J lost 3 bases, with 8 bases between them. The CDR3 is made up of 13 amino acids. The CDR3 DNA sequence: TGTGCCAGCAGTGAAAACGGTTACTACGAGCAGTACTTC. The encoded protein is CASSENGYYEQYF.

The rearrangement joins TRBV28 to TRBJ1-6, with TRBD1 matching 8 bases. Germline assignment: CDR1 MDHEN and CDR2 SYDVKM. V shed 7 bases and J 6 bases; nucleotides not matched to a gene: 8. The CDR3 is 15 amino acids. CDR3 loop: CASTWTGSPNSPLHF. The CDR3 DNA is TGTGCCAGCACCTGGACAGGGAGTCCTAATTCACCCCTCCACTTT.

This clonotype was detected a few times. The rearrangement joins TRBV10-3 to TRBJ2-7; 11 positions match TRBD1. CDR1 ENHRY and CDR2 SYGVKD come from the germline V gene. Trimming took 4 bases from V and 4 from J; bases not matched to a gene: 9. The CDR3 has 16 amino acids. The CDR3: CAISVSRDRGLYEQYF. The CDR3 bases are TGTGCCATCAGTGTTTCCCGGGACAGGGGGTTATACGAGCAGTACTTC.

This chain connects TRBV9 to TRBJ2-1; D call uncertain. The CDR3 contains 14 residues. V gave up 0 bases and J gave up 3 bases, with 7 bases separating them. The V gene's germline CDR1 is SGDLS and CDR2 YYNGEE. CDR3 DNA: TGTGCCAGCAGCGTAGAGGTTAACTACAATGAGCAGTTCTTC. Protein product: CASSVEVNYNEQFF.

This clonotype was found a few times. The V and J genes are TRBV2 and TRBJ2-3; D possibly corresponds to TRBD1 (6 bases). Germline V gene sequence: CDR1 SNHLY, CDR2 FYNNEI. The CDR3 runs to 14 residues. V dropped 7 bases and J dropped 4 bases, with 15 bases sitting between them. CDR3 residues: CASTQGSTADTQYF. The CDR3 DNA reads as TGTGCCAGCACCCAGGGGTCGACAGCAGATACGCAGTATTTT.

CDR3 region: CASRLTGGSVTYEQYV. CDR3 sequence (DNA): TGTGCCAGCAGACTCACAGGGGGCTCGGTAACCTACGAGCAGTACGTC. The rearrangement joins TRBV2 to TRBJ2-7; 9 positions agree with TRBD1. This CDR3 has 16 residues. The V gene's germline CDR1 is SNHLY and CDR2 FYNNEI. J gave up 2 bases and V 6 bases, and 11 bases lay outside the gene matches.

The chain uses TRBV28 and TRBJ2-5; no clear D. V was cut by 2 bases and J by 1 base, with 14 bases left in between. The CDR3 runs to 16 residues. Germline CDR1 reads MDHEN; CDR2 reads SYDVKM. The DNA for the CDR3 is TGTGCCAGCAGTTTAGGATCAATAGTAGCCCAAGAGACCCAGTACTTC. It is translated as CASSLGSIVAQETQYF. Filled out from reference TRBV28 and TRBJ2-5, the complete variable domain reads DVKVTQSSRYLVKRTGEKVFLECVQDMDHENMFWYRQDPGLGLRLIYFSYDVKMKEKGDIPEGYSVSREKKERFSLILESASTNQTSMYLCASSLGSIVAQETQYFGPGTRLLVL.

In this sample, this clonotype turned up a few times. The rearrangement uses TRBV6-5 and TRBJ2-7; 9 nucleotides agree with TRBD2. This CDR3 region has 13 residues. Per the germline V gene, CDR1 is MNHEY and CDR2 is SVGAGI. Trimming cost V 6 bases and J 5 bases; bases outside gene matches: 5. The CDR3 coding sequence is TGTGCCAGCAGCGGACTAGCGACGAACGAGCAGTACTTC. Translation: CASSGLATNEQYF.

V is TRBV11-2 and J is TRBJ2-7, with D uncertain. The CDR3 spans 12 residues. The V and J ends lost 5 bases and 3 bases respectively, with 8 bases between them. The germline V gene encodes CDR1 SGHAT and CDR2 FQNNGV. As DNA, the CDR3 is TGTGCCAGCAGCCCAACGATCTACGAGCAGTACGTC. Protein sequence: CASSPTIYEQYV.

Only a few counts were recorded for this clonotype. The chain carries TRBV2 and TRBJ2-2; no clear D. The V end lost 7 bases, the J end lost 3 bases, and 9 bases lay between the germline ends. CDR3 size: 13 residues. Germline CDR1 and CDR2: SNHLY and FYNNEI. CDR3 region: CASIDGYTGELFF. The CDR3 region has the DNA TGTGCCAGCATAGACGGTTACACCGGGGAGCTGTTTTTT.

The rearrangement links TRBV7-2 to TRBJ2-4, with D perhaps TRBD2 (6 bases). The CDR3 spans 17 residues. The germline CDR1 and CDR2 sequences are SGHTA and FQGNSA. V was pared by 6 bases and J by 6 bases, with 24 bases between. The CDR3 DNA reads as TGTGCCAGCAGTCGCATATGGCCGGGGACTGAGGGAAACATTCAGTACTTC. This translates into CASSRIWPGTEGNIQYF.

This clonotype has just a few counts. The chain uses TRBV12-3 or TRBV12-4 and TRBJ1-5; D remains unclear. V gave up 4 bases and J gave up 0 bases, with 16 bases separating them. The CDR3 contains 17 residues. CDR3 DNA: TGTGCCAGCAGTTCGGAGACTGTCTTTTATAGCAATCAGCCCCAGCATTTT. Amino acid sequence: CASSSETVFYSNQPQHF.

This clonotype was seen a handful of times. The CDR3 here is CASQAEETQYF. CDR3 nucleotides: TGTGCCAGCCAAGCCGAAGAGACCCAGTACTTC. The chain is built from TRBV2 and TRBJ2-5; no firm D call. The CDR3 covers 11 residues. Germline CDR1 is SNHLY and CDR2 is FYNNEI. Trimming removed 8 bases from V and 3 bases from J, with 7 bases in between.

This clonotype was recorded many times. The chain joins TRBV6-1 to TRBJ1-1; tentatively, D is TRBD1 (5 bases). Trimming removed 6 bases at V and 9 bases at J, with 17 bases between. The CDR3 runs 13 residues. The V gene's germline CDR1 is MNHNS and CDR2 SASEGT. CDR3 coding DNA: TGTGCCAGCAGCGGGCACAGGTTGAAGAAAGCTTTCTTT. It specifies CASSGHRLKKAFF.

This chain connects TRBV19 to TRBJ2-1; D remains ambiguous. CDR1 and CDR2 (germline): LNHDA, SQIVND (reference sequence). V dropped 10 bases and J dropped 0 bases, with 16 bases sitting between them. This CDR3 comprises 15 residues. CDR3 coding DNA: TGTGCCACGACCGCTGGTCCTAGCTCCTACAATGAGCAGTTCTTC. Translating gives CATTAGPSSYNEQFF.

The chain combines TRBV6-1 with TRBJ1-6, with a tentative D call TRBD1 (6 bases). There are 16 residues in the CDR3. Trimming removed 6 bases from V and 0 bases from J, with 12 bases in between. Germline V gene data show CDR1 as MNHNS and CDR2 as SASEGT. The CDR3 reads CASRDGQSSYNSPLHF. DNA for the CDR3: TGTGCCAGCAGGGATGGACAGAGCTCCTATAATTCACCCCTCCACTTT.

This clonotype was detected only once. The rearrangement joins TRBV14 to TRBJ1-2; D not resolved. The germline V gene encodes CDR1 SGHDN and CDR2 FVKESK. This CDR3 region has 14 residues. V was pared by 5 bases and J by 6 bases, with 16 bases between. As DNA, the CDR3 is TGTGCCAGCAGCTTTCCCGGGAGTCGGGATGGCTACACCTTC. Translation gives CASSFPGSRDGYTF.

This clonotype has just a few counts. This chain connects TRBV27 to TRBJ1-3, with D possibly being TRBD1 (6 bases). With 6 bases removed from V and 2 bases from J, the gap between germline ends came to 14 bases. CDR1 is MNHEY, CDR2 SMNVEV, per germline (reference sequence). The CDR3 sequence is 15 residues long. The CDR3 DNA sequence: TGTGCCAGCAGACCAAGGGGGAATGCTGGAAACACCATATATTTT. Residues: CASRPRGNAGNTIYF.

This clonotype has more than one count but fewer than ten. The chain joins TRBV7-6 to TRBJ2-7; 10 nucleotides match TRBD2. V lost 0 bases to trimming and J lost 0 bases; unmatched junction nucleotides: 23. This CDR3 comprises 23 residues. The V gene's germline CDR1 is SGHVS and CDR2 FNYEAQ. This CDR3 is CASSLAAGTRALAGENISYEQYF. CDR3 nucleotide sequence: TGTGCCAGCAGCTTAGCAGCGGGGACCCGGGCCCTAGCGGGAGAAAATATCTCCTACGAGCAGTACTTC.

This sequence joins TRBV12-3 or TRBV12-4 and TRBJ2-1; TRBD2 aligns across 10 bases. V dropped 7 bases and J dropped 4; count of bases not matched to a gene: 7. The CDR3 extends over 15 amino acids. The chain's CDR3 is CASTDERGGYNEQFF. The CDR3 nucleotides read TGTGCCAGCACAGACGAGCGGGGGGGGTACAATGAGCAGTTCTTC.

This clonotype appeared a few times. The rearrangement joins TRBV6-2 or TRBV6-3 to TRBJ2-1; 8 bases are a match to TRBD2. The CDR3 has 15 amino acids. Germline V lookup: CDR1 MNHEY, CDR2 SVGEGT. After removal of 5 bases from V and 6 bases from J, the junction contained 9 bases not matched to a gene. The CDR3 loop reads CASSARGLVLNEQFF. CDR3 nucleotides: TGTGCCAGCAGTGCCCGGGGACTAGTCCTCAATGAGCAGTTCTTC.

The chain combines TRBV4-1 with TRBJ1-3; D is undetermined. Germline CDR1 MGHRA, CDR2 YSYEKL. V gave up 1 base and J gave up 2 bases, with 6 bases separating them. The CDR3 consists of 14 residues. CDR3 residues: CASSQGSPGNTIYF. CDR3 bases: TGCGCCAGCAGCCAAGGCTCTCCTGGAAACACCATATATTTT.

The table lists this clonotype with a few counts. The chain combines TRBV6-6 with TRBJ1-1; maybe TRBD1 (5 bases). V was clipped by 1 base and J by 3 bases, with 12 bases between them. CDR1 and CDR2 from the germline V gene are MNHNY and SVGAGI (reference sequence). The CDR3 consists of 15 residues. CDR3 nucleotide sequence: TGTGCCAGCAGTTACTTGTCAGGGAGGGACACTGAAGCTTTCTTT. Translation: CASSYLSGRDTEAFF.

The chain links TRBV27 to TRBJ2-3; possible D gene TRBD1, 6 bases. V was clipped by 8 bases and J by 2 bases, with 17 bases between them. CDR3 length: 15 amino acids. The germline CDR1 and CDR2 sequences are MNHEY and SMNVEV (reference sequence). CDR3 protein: CASVEWGPPTDTQYF. DNA of the CDR3: TGTGCCAGCGTCGAGTGGGGGCCCCCCACAGATACGCAGTATTTT.

The table lists this clonotype with a few counts. The chain uses TRBV2 and TRBJ2-7; TRBD1 aligns across 7 bases. From germline, CDR1 is SNHLY and CDR2 FYNNEI. Trimming cost V 6 bases and J 5 bases; bases outside gene matches: 4. The CDR3 has 12 residues. For the CDR3, the DNA is TGTGCCAGCAGAAAAGACAGGGACGAGCAGTACGTC. It translates to CASRKDRDEQYV.

The chain uses TRBV10-2 and TRBJ2-7; 7 bases align to TRBD1. V dropped 3 bases and J dropped 0; count of bases not matched to a gene: 5. The CDR3 length is 15 residues. Per the germline V gene, CDR1 is WSHSY and CDR2 is SAAADI. CDR3 loop: CASSDLDRASYEQYV. In DNA, the CDR3 is TGCGCCAGCAGTGACTTAGACAGGGCCTCCTACGAGCAGTACGTC.

This chain joins TRBV7-9 and TRBJ1-4; D not certain. V lost 4 bases and J 7 bases, leaving 19 bases between the germline ends. CDR3 length equals 16 residues. Germline CDR1 is SEHNR and CDR2 is FQNEAQ (reference sequence). The CDR3, as DNA: TGTGCCAGCAGCTCCCCTGAGTGGAGTGGAGGTGAAAAACTGTTTTTT. This encodes CASSSPEWSGGEKLFF.

This chain uses TRBV7-8 with TRBJ2-5; 9 positions match TRBD2. With 5 bases clipped from V and 3 bases from J, the junction kept 10 bases outside the gene matches. Germline V gene data show CDR1 as SGHVS and CDR2 as FQNEAQ. This CDR3 has 16 amino acids. For the CDR3, the DNA is TGTGCCAGCAGCCCCCCGGGGATAGCGGGGGAAGAGACCCAGTACTTC. Protein: CASSPPGIAGEETQYF.